This T cell receptor (beta chain) was captured by sequencing in a study of beta chain features in type 1 diabetes. Study-wide background: Cell yields, gender and age were similar in healthy donors and patients.

General study findings and limits: Among patients with Type 1 diabetes, TCRB CDR3s were moderately but significantly shorter in every one of the four CD4+ subsets.

As to this clone: Its specificity is not known.

Expressed TCRB transcripts got sequenced, as all isolated RNA was reverse transcribed. Method: immunoSEQ multiplex PCR; TCRdb's copy keeps in-frame clones and lacks some. Among about 340,000 clones, about a tenth were seen once, and the ten largest hold approximately 1%. The sequenced sample consisted of central memory CD4+ T cells from blood. This clonotype originated in a man aged 25-45 years with type 1 diabetes.

The CDR3 is CASSEDSNSPLHF. The CDR3 DNA is TGTGCCAGCAGTGAAGACAGTAATTCACCCCTCCACTTT. This rearrangement joins TRBV2 to TRBJ1-6; no clear D. This CDR3 region has 13 residues. Germline assignment: CDR1 SNHLY and CDR2 FYNNEI. V lost 1 base, J lost 6 bases, and 4 bases lay in between.